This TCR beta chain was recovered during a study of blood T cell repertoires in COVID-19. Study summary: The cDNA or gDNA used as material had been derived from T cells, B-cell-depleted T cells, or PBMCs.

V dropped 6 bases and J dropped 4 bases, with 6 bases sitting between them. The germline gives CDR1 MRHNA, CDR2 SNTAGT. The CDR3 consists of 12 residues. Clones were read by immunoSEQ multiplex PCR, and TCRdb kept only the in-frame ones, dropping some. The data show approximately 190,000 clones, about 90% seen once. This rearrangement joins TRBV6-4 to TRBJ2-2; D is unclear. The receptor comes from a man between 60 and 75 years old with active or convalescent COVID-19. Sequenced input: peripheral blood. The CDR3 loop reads CASSHTTGELFF. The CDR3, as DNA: TGTGCCAGCAGCCACACCACCGGGGAGCTGTTTTTT.